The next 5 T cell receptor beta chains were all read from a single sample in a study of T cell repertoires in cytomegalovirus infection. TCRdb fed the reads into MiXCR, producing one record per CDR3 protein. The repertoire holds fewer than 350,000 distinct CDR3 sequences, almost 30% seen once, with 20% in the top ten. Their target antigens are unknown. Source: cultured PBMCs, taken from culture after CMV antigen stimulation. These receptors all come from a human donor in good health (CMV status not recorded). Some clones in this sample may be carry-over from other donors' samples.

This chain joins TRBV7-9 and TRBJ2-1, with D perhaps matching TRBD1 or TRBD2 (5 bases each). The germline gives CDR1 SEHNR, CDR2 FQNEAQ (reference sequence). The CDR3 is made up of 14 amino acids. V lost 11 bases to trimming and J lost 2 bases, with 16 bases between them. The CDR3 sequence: CASNRDPPYNEQFF. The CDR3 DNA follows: TGTGCCTCCAACCGGGACCCGCCCTACAATGAGCAGTTCTTC.

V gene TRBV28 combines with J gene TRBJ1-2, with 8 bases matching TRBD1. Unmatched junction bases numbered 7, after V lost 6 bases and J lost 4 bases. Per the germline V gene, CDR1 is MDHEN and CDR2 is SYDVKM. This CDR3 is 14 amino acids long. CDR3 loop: CASRKTGGSYGYTF. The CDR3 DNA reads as TGTGCCAGCAGAAAAACAGGGGGTTCCTATGGCTACACCTTC.

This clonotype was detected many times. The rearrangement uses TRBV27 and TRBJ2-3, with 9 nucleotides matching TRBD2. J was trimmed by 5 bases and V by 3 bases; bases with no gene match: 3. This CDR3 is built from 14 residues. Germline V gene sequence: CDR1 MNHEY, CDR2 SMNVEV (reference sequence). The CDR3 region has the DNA TGTGCCAGCAGTTTTAGCGGGAGAGGAGATACGCAGTATTTT. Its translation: CASSFSGRGDTQYF.

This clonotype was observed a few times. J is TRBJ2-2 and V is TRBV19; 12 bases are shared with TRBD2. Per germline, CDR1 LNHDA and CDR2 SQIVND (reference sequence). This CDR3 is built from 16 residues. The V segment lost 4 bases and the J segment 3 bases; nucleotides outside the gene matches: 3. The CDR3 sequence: CASSRGLAGYTGELFF. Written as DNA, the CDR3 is TGTGCCAGTAGTAGAGGACTAGCGGGGTACACCGGGGAGCTGTTTTTT.

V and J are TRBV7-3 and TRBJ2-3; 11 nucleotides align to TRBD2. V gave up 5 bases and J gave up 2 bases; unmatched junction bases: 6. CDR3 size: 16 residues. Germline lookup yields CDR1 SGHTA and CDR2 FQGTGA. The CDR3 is CASSPGLAGDTDTQYF. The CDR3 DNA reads TGTGCCAGCAGCCCAGGACTAGCGGGCGACACAGATACGCAGTATTTT.